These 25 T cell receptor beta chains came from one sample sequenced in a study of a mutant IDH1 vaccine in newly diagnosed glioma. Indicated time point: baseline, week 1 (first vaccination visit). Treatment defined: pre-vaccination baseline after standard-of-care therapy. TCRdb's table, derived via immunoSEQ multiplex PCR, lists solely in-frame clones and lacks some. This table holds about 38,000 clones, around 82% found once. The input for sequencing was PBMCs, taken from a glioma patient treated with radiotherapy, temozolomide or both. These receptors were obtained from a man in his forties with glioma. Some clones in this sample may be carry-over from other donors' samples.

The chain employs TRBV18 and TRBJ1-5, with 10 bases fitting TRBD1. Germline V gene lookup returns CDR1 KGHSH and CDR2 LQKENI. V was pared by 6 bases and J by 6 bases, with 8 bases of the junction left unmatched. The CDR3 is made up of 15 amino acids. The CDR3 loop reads CASSGTGEGGQPQHF. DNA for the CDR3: TGTGCCAGCTCTGGGACAGGGGAAGGGGGTCAGCCCCAGCATTTT.

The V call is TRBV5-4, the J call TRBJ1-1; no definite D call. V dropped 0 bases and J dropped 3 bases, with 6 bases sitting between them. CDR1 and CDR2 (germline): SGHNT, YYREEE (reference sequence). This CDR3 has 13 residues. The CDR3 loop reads CASSLDSDTEAFF. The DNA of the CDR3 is TGTGCCAGCAGCTTGGACTCGGACACTGAAGCTTTCTTT.

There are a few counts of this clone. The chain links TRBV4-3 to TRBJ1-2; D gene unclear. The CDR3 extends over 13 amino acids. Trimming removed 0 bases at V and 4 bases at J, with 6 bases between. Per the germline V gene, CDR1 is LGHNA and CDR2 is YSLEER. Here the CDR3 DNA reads TGCGCCAGCAGCCAAGATGCAGGCTATGGCTACACCTTC. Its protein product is CASSQDAGYGYTF.

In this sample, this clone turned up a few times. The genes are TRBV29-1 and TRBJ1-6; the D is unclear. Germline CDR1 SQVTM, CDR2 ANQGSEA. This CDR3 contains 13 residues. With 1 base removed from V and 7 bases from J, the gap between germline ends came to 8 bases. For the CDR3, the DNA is TGCAGCGTTGAAGGCTCAGCAAATTCACCCCTCCACTTT. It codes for CSVEGSANSPLHF.

The CDR3 reads CASSLKGDTQYF. In nucleotides, the CDR3 is TGTGCCAGCAGCTTGAAAGGAGATACGCAGTATTTT. The rearrangement uses TRBV5-4 and TRBJ2-3; D remains unclear. CDR1 and CDR2 (germline): SGHNT, YYREEE (reference sequence). This CDR3 spans 12 amino acids. V lost 1 base to trimming and J lost 5 bases, with 5 bases between them.

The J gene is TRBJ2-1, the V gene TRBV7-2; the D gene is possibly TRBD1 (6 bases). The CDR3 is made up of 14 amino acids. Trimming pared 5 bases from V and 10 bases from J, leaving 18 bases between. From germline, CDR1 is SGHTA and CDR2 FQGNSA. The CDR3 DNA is TGTGCCAGCAGCCAATCCGGGACACCTAAAGAGCAGTTCTTC. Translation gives CASSQSGTPKEQFF.

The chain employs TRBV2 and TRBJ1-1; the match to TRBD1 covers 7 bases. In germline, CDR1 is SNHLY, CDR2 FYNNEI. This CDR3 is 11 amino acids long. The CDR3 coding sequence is TGTGCAGGACAGGTCGACACTGAAGCTTTCTTT. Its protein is CAGQVDTEAFF.

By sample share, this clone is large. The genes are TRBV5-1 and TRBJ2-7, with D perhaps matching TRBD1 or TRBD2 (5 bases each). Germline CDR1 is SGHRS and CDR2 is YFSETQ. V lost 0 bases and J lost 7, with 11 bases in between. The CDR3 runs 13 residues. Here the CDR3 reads CASSLGAEGEQYF. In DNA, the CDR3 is TGCGCCAGCAGCTTGGGGGCAGAGGGGGAGCAGTACTTC.

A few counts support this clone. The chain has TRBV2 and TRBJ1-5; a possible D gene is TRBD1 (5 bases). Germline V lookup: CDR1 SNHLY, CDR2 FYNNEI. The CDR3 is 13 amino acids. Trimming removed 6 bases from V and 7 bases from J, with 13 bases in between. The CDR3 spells CASSPGGRQPQHF. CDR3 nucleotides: TGTGCCAGCAGCCCGGGGGGGAGGCAGCCCCAGCATTTT.

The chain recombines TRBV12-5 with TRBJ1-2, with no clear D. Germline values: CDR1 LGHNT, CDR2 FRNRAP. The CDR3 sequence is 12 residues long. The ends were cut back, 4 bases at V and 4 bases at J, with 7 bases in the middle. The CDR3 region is CASGSITYGYTF. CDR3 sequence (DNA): TGTGCTAGTGGTTCAATTACCTATGGCTACACCTTC.

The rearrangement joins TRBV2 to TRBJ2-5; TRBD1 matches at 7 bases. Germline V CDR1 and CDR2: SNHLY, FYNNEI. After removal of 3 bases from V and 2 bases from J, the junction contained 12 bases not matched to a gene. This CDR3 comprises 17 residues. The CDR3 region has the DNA TGTGCCAGCAGTGATCAAAGGGACAGAGTTCTACAAGAGACCCAGTACTTC. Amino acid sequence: CASSDQRDRVLQETQYF.

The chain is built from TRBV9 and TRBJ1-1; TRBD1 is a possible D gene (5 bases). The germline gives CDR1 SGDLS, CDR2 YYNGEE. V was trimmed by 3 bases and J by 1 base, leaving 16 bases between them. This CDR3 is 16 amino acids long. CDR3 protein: CASSAGDYIANTEAFF. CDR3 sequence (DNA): TGTGCCAGCAGCGCGGGGGACTACATTGCGAACACTGAAGCTTTCTTT. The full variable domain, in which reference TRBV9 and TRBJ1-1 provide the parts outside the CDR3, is DSGVTQTPKHLITATGQRVTLRCSPRSGDLSVYWYQQSLDQGLQFLIQYYNGEERAKGNILERFSAQQFPDLHSELNLSSLELGDSALYFCASSAGDYIANTEAFFGQGTRLTVV.

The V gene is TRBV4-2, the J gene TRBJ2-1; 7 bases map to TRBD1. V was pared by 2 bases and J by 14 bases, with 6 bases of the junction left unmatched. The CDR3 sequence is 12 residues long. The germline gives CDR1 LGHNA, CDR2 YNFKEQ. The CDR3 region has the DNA TGTGCCAGCAGCCAAAGGACAGGTACGAAGTTCTTC. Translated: CASSQRTGTKFF.

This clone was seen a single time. Written as DNA, the CDR3 is TGTGCCAGCAGTAGAGGGGGGACAAGCAAAGTCGCCGGGGAGCTGTTTTTT. Its translation: CASSRGGTSKVAGELFF. The V call is TRBV27, the J call TRBJ2-2; D possibly uses TRBD1 or TRBD2 (6 bases each). Per germline, CDR1 MNHEY and CDR2 SMNVEV (reference sequence). This CDR3 has 17 amino acids. Trimming took off 5 bases at V and 6 bases at J, with 22 bases between the two ends.

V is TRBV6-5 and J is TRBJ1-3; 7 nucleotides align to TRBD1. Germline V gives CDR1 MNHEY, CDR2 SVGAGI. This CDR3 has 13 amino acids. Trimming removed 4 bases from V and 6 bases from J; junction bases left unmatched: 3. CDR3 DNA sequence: TGTGCCAGCAGTTCGGGACAGTTAAACACCATATATTTT. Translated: CASSSGQLNTIYF.

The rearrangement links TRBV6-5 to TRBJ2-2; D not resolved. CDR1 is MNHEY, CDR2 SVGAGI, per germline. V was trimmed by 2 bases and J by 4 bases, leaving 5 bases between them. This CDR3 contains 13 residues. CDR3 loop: CASSYLLTGELFF. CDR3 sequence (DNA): TGTGCCAGCAGTTACCTTCTCACCGGGGAGCTGTTTTTT.

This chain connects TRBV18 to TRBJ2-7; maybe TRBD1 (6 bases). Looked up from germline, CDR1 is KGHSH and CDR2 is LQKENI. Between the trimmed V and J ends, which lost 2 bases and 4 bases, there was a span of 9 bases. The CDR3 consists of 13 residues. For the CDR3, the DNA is TGTGCCAGCTCACCATCCGGACAGTACGAGCAGTACTTC. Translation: CASSPSGQYEQYF.

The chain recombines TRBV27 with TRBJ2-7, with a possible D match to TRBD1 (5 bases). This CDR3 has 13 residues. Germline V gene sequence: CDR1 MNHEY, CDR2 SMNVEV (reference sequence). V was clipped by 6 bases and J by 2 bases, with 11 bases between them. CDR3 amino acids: CASSLGPPYEQYF. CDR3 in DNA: TGTGCCAGCAGCTTGGGGCCTCCCTACGAGCAGTACTTC.

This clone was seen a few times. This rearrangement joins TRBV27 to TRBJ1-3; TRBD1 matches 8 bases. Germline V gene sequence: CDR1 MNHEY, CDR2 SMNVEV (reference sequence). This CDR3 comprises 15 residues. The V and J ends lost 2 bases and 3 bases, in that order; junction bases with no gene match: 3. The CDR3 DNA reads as TGTGCCAGCAGTTTAAGGACAGGGTTTGGAAACACCATATATTTT. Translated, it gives CASSLRTGFGNTIYF.

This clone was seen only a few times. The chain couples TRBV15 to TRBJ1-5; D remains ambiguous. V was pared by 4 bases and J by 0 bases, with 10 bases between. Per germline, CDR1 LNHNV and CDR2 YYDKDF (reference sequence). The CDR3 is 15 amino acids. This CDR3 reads CATSTRAYSNQPQHF. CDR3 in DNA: TGTGCCACCAGCACGAGGGCCTATAGCAATCAGCCCCAGCATTTT.

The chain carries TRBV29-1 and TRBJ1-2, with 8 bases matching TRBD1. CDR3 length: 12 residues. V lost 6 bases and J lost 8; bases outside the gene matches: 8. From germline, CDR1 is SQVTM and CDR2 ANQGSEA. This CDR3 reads CSVPDRVGGYTF. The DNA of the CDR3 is TGCAGCGTCCCGGACAGGGTAGGCGGCTACACCTTC.

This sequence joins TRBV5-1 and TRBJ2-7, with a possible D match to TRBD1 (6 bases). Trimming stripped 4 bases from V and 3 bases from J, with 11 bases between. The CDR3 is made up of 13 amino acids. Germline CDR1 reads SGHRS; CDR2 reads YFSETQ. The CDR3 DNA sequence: TGCGCCAGCAGCCTGGACAGTCTCTACGAGCAGTACTTC. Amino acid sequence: CASSLDSLYEQYF.

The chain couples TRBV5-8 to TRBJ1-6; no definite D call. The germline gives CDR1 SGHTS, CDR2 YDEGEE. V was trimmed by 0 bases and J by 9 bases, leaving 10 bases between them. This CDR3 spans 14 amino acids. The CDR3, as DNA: TGTGCCAGCAGCTTGGACGTTGATGGTTCACCCCTCCACTTT. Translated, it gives CASSLDVDGSPLHF.

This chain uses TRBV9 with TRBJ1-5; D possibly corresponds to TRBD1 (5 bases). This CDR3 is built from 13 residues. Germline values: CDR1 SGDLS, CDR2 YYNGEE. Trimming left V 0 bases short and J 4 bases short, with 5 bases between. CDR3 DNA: TGTGCCAGCAGCGTAGGACAGAATCAGCCCCAGCATTTT. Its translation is CASSVGQNQPQHF.

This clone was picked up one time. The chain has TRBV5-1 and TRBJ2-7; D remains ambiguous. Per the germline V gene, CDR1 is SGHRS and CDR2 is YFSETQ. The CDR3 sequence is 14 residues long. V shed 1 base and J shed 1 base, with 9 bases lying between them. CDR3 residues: CASSLIEPSYEQYF. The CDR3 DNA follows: TGCGCCAGCAGCTTGATAGAACCTTCCTACGAGCAGTACTTC.